This T cell receptor (beta chain) emerged from a study of T cell responses to AZD1222 COVID-19 vaccine. Overall study results and limits: Donors in the cohort were predominantly white British and more often female, and clonal diversity was possibly underestimated.

Between the trimmed V and J ends, which lost 0 bases and 0 bases, there was a span of 4 bases. Looked up from germline, CDR1 is SGHKS and CDR2 is YYEKEE (reference sequence). The CDR3 is made up of 14 amino acids. Assay used: immunoSEQ multiplex PCR; TCRdb lists only in-frame clones, some missing. Found here are about 150,000 clones, around nine tenths of them singletons; the top ten hold 1.8%. Of note for this clone: Its specificity is not known.

V and J are TRBV5-5 and TRBJ2-4; D gene ambiguous. Sequencing used peripheral blood, obtained on day 0 of AZD1222 vaccination. The receptor was derived from an adult in good health. CDR3 bases: TGTGCCAGCAGCTTGGCGGTAGCCAAAAACATTCAGTACTTC. Translation: CASSLAVAKNIQYF.